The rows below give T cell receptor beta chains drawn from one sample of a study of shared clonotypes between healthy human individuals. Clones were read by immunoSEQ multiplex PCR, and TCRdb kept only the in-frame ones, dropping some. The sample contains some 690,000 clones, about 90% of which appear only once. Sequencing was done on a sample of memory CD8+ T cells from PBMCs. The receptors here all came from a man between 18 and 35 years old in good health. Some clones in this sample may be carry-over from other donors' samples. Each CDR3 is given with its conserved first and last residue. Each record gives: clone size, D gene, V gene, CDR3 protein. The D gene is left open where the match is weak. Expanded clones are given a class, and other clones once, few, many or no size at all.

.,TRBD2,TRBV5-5,CASRPSRGLAGSEQYF
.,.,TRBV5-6,CASSLGETDTQYF
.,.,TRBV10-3,CAIRAVGAGELFF
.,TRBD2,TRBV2,CASKGTSGLYEQYF
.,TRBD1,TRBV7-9,CASSFSGGEAFF
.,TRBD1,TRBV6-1,CASSGRDRYNQPQHF
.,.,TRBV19,CASKGGTVVEAFF
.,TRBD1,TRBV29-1,CSVTGQGPYGYTF
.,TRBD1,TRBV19,CASSSYRGLVATNEKLFF
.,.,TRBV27,CASSLGLAMGTGELFF
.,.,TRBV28,CASSLLGHSRPNEQFF
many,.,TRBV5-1,CASSSTRYNEQFF
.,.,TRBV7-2,CASSLGRADTQYF
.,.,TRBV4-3,CASSRRRGHRYNEQFF
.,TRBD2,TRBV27,CASSFGRKYEQYF
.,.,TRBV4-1,CASSPGQSGQPQHF
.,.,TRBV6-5,CASSSLLGDQPQHF
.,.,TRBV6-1,CASSEKTQYLSYEQYF
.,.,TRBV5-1,CASSETGFSEAFF
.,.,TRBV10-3,CATERGNEQFF
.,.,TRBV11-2,CASSRTPQGETQYF
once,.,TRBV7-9,CASSLGTTEAFF
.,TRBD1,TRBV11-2,CASSLTGAGATEAFF
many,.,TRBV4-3,CASSLSADGGSGYTF
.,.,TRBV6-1,CASSEWGRDSNQPQHF
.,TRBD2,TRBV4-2,CASSQGIAGLNTGELFF
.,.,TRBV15,CATSGPTGGYTEAFF
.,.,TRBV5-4,CASSRRDIDEQFF
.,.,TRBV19,CASSISSSGANVLTF
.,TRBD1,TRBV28,CASSLGTDPYEQYF
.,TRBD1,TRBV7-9,CASSLPDRGPNSVYEQYF
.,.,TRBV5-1,CASSPWPGNTEAFF
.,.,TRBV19,CASTTNDSPLNYGYTF
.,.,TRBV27,CASSPLDVLNEQFF
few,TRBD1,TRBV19,CASRATGITEAFF
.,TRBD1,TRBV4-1,CASSQEPLGTETYNEQFF
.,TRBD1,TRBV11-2,CASSPGQGLTEAFF
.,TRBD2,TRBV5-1,CASSRGRARENEQFF
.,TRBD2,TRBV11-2,CASSSVAGGQFF
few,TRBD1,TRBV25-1,CASLGTANEKLFF
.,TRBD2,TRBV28,CASSLWREPLEQYF
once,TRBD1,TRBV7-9,CASREGNRGNYGYTF
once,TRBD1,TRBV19,CASGDRSQETQYF
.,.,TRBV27,CASSPTAMNTEAFF
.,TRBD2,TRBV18,CASSPPSGRALFANTGELFF
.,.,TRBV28,CASPRRYEQYF
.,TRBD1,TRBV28,CASSLLDRGWGTDTQYF
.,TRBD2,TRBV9,CASSVGAGGYNEQFF
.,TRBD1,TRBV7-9,CASSSQGALAEAFF
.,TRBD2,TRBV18,CASSMPGLAASREQFF
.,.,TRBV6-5,CASSPGYTEAFF